This T cell receptor beta chain was captured in a study of shared clonotypes between healthy human individuals. Sequenced by immunoSEQ multiplex PCR; TCRdb stores in-frame clones only, minus some. The sample includes over 750,000 clones, around 96% of them seen just once. Germline trimming cut 2 bases from V and 10 bases from J; bases unmatched to any gene: 14. The germline V gene encodes CDR1 SGHDT and CDR2 YYEEEE. This CDR3 contains 16 residues. The naive CD8 population came from CD45RO-negative cells selected for CCR7, without terminally differentiated effector memory CD45RA+ cells. The V gene is TRBV5-6, the J gene TRBJ2-1, with 8 bases identical to TRBD1. The sequence was obtained from a man aged 30 to 45 in good health. Sequencing used naive CD8+ T cells sorted from blood. The CDR3 DNA reads TGTGCCAGCAGCTTTGGGGTGGACAGGGCCTGGGGAGAGCAGTTCTTC. Protein product: CASSFGVDRAWGEQFF.